The source of this T cell receptor (beta chain) is a study of shared clonotypes between healthy human individuals. General study points: Clonotype sharing among donors was expected to depend on sequencing depth. Memory subsets had estimated richness that was generally smaller than that of naive subsets.

Comments on this clone: Its target is unknown.

The germline CDR1 and CDR2 sequences are MNHEY and SMNVEV (reference sequence). Trimming stripped 5 bases from V and 6 bases from J, with 20 bases between. This CDR3 comprises 15 residues. TCRdb's copy holds only in-frame clones and misses some; the assay was immunoSEQ multiplex PCR. The repertoire holds roughly 2,300,000 clones, 80% to 95% seen once, with around 0.38% in the top ten. The chain is built from TRBV27 and TRBJ2-7, with D tentatively TRBD2 (6 bases). The receptor's source is a man aged 18 to 30 in good health. Some clones in this sample may be carry-over from other donors' samples. The sequenced sample consisted of naive CD4+ T cells from PBMCs. The subset: CD45RA+ positively selected. This CDR3 reads CASSLVRGAGSEQYF. The DNA for the CDR3 is TGTGCCAGCAGTCTCGTCCGGGGAGCGGGCAGCGAGCAGTACTTC.